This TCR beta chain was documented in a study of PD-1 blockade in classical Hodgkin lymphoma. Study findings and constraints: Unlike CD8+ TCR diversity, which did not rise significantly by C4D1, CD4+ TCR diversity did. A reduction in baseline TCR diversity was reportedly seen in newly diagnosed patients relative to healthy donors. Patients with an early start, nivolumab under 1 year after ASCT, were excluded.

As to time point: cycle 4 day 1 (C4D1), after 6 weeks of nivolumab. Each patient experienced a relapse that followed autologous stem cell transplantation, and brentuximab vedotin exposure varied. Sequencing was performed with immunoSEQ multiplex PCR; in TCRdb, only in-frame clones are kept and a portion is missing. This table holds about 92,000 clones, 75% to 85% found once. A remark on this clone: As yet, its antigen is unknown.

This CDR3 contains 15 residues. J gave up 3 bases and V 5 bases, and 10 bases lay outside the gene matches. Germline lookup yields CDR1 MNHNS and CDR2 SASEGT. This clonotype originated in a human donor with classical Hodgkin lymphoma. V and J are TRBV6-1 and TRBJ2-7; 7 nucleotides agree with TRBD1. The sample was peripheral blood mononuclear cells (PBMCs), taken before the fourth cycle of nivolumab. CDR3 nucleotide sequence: TGTGCCAGCAGTCTCGAGCGGCAGGGGGTCTACGAGCAGTACTTC. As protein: CASSLERQGVYEQYF.